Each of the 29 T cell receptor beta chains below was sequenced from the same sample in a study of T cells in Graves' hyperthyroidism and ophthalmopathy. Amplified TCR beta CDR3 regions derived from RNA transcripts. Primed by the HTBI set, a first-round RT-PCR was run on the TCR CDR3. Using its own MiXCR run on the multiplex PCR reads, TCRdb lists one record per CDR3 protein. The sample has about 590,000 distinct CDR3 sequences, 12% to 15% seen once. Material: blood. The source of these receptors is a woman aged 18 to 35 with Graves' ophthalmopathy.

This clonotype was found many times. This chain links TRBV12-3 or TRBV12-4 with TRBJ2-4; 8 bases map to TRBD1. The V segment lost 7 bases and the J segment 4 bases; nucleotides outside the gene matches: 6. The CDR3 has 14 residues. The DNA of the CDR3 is TGTGCCAGCAATAGGACAGGGCTAAAAAACATTCAGTACTTC. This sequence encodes CASNRTGLKNIQYF.

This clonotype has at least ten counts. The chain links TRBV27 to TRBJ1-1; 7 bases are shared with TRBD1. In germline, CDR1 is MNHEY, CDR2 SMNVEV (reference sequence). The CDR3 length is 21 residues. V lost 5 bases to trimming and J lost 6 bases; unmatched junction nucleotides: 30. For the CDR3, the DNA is TGTGCCAGCAGTCTCCTAGGTGGGACGGGACAGCTGAACTCGGGAGCCGCTGAAGCTTTCTTT. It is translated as CASSLLGGTGQLNSGAAEAFF.

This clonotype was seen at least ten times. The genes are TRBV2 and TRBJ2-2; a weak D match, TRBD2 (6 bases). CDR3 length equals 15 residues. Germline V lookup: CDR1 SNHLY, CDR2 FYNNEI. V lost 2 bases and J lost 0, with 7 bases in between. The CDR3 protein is CASSETGANTGELFF. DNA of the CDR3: TGTGCCAGCAGTGAAACGGGGGCGAACACCGGGGAGCTGTTTTTT.

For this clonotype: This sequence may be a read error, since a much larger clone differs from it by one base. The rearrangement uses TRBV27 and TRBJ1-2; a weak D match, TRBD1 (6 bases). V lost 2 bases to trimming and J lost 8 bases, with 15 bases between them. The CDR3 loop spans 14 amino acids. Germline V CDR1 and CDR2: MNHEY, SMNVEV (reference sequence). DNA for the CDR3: TGTGCCAGCAGTTTAGGGGGGGCAGGGTCCGGCTACACCTTC. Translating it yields CASSLGGAGSGYTF.

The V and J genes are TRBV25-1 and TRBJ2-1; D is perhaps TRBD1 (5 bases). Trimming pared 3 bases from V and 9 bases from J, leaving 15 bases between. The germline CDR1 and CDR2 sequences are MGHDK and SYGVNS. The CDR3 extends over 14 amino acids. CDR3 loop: CASSEVGRAGEQFF. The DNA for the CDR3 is TGTGCCAGCAGTGAGGTCGGCAGGGCCGGTGAGCAGTTCTTC.

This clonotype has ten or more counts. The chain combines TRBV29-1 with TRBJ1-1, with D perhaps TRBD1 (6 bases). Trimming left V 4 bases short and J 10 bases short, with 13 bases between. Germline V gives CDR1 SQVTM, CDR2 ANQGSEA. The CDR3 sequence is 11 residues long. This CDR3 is CSVAGAEGAFF. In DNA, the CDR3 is TGCAGCGTTGCAGGGGCCGAGGGAGCTTTCTTT.

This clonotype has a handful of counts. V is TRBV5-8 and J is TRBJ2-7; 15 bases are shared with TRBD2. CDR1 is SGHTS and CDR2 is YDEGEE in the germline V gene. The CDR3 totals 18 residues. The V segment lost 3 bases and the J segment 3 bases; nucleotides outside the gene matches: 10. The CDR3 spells CASSSPGTSGRKLYEQYF. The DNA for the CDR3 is TGTGCCAGCAGCTCTCCCGGGACTAGCGGGAGGAAACTCTACGAGCAGTACTTC.

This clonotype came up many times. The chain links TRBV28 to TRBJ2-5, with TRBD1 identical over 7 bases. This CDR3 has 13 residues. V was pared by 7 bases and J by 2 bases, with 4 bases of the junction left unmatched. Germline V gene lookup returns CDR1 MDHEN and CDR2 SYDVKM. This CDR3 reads CASTEGQQETQYF. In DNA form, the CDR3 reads TGTGCCAGCACCGAGGGACAGCAAGAGACCCAGTACTTC.

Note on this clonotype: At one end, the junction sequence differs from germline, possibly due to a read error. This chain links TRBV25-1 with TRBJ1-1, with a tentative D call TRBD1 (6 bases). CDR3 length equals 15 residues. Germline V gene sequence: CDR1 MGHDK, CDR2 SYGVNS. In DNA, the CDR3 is TGTGCCAGCAGTCCAGGGGCTGGATTAAACACTGAAGCTCTCTTT. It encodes CASSPGAGLNTEALF.

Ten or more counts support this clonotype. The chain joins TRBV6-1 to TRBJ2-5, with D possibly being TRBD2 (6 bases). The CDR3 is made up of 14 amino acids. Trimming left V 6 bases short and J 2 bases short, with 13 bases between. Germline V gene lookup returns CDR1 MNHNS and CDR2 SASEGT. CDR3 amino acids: CASRPGSLQETQYF. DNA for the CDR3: TGTGCCAGCAGGCCCGGGAGCCTTCAAGAGACCCAGTACTTC.

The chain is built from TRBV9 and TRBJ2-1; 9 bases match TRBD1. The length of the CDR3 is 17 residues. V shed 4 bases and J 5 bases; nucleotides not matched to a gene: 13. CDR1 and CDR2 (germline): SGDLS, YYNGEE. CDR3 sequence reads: CASSSTSRQGGDNEQFF. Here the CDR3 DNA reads TGTGCCAGCAGCTCTACCTCGCGACAGGGGGGTGACAATGAGCAGTTCTTC.

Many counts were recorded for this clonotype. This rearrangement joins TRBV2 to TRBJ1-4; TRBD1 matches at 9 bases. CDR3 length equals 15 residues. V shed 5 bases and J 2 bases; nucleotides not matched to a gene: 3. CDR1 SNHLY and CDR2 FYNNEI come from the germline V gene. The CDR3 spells CASSPGTGTNEKLFF. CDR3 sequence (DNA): TGTGCCAGCAGTCCCGGGACAGGGACTAATGAAAAACTGTTTTTT.

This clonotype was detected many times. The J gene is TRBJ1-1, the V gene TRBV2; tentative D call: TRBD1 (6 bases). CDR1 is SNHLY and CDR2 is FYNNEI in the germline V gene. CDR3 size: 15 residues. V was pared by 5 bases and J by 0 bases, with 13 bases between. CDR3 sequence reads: CASSRTVLMNTEAFF. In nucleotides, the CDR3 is TGTGCCAGCAGTCGGACAGTCCTAATGAACACTGAAGCTTTCTTT.

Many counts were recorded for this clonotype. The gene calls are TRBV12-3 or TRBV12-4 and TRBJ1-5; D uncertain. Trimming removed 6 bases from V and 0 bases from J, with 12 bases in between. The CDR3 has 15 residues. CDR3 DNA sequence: TGTGCCAGCAGATCCCGGGAGTATAGCAATCAGCCCCAGCATTTT. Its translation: CASRSREYSNQPQHF.

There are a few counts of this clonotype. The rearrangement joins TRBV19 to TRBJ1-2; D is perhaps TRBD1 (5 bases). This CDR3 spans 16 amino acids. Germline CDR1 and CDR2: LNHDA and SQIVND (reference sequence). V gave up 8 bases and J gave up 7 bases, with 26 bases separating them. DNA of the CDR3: TGTGCCAGTGGGATGCAAGGGGAGGAGGGATTACTTGGCTACACCTTC. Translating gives CASGMQGEEGLLGYTF.

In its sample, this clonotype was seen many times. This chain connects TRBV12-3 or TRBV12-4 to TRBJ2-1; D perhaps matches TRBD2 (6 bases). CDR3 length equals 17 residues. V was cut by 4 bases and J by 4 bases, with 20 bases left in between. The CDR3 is CASSSMMTGGAYNEQFF. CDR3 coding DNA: TGTGCCAGCAGTTCCATGATGACGGGCGGGGCATACAATGAGCAGTTCTTC.

CDR3 nucleotide sequence: TGTGCCAGCAGCCCTCCTATCGGGCTAGCGGGACCCGGGGAGCTGTTTTTT. It specifies CASSPPIGLAGPGELFF. The chain couples TRBV7-3 to TRBJ2-2, with 9 bases matching TRBD2. After removal of 5 bases from V and 6 bases from J, the junction contained 13 bases not matched to a gene. The CDR3 extends over 17 amino acids. Germline V lookup: CDR1 SGHTA, CDR2 FQGTGA.

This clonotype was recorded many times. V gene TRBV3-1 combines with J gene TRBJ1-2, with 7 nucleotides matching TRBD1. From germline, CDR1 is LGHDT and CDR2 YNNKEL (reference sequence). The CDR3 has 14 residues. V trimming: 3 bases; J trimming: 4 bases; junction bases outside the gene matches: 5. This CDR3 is CASSQAGTAYGYTF. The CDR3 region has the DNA TGTGCCAGCAGCCAGGCCGGGACAGCCTATGGCTACACCTTC.

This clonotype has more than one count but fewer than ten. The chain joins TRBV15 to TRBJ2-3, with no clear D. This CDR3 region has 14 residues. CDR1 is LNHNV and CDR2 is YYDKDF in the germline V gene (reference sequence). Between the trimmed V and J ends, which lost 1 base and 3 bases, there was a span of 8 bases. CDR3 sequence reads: CATSRGLDTDTQYF. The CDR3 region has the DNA TGTGCCACCAGCAGAGGTCTTGATACAGATACGCAGTATTTT. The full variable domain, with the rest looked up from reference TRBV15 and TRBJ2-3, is DAMVIQNPRYQVTQFGKPVTLSCSQTLNHNVMYWYQQKSSQAPKLLFHYYDKDFNNEADTPDNFQSRRPNTSFCFLDIRSPGLGDTAMYLCATSRGLDTDTQYFGPGTRLTVL.

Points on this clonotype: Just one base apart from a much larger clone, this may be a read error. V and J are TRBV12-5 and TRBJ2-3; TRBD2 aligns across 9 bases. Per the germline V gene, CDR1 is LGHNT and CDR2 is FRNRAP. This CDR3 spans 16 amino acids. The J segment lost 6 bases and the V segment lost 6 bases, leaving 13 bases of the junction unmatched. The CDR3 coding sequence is TGTGCTAGTGGCTTCATAGCGGGAGAGCTCCGCGATACGCAGTATTTT. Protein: CASGFIAGELRDTQYF.

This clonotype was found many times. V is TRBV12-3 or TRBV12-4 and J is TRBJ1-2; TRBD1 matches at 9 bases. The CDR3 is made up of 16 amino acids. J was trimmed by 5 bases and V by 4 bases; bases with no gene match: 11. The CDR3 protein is CASSWGQGTFEYGYTF. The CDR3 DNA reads TGTGCCAGCAGTTGGGGACAGGGAACATTTGAGTATGGCTACACCTTC.

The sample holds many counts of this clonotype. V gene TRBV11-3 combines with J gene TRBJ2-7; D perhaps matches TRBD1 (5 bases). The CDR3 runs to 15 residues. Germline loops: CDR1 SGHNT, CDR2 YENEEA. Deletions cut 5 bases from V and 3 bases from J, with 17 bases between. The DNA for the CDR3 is TGTGCCAGCAGCCTTGGATCCGCAGGGCACTACGAGCAGTACTTC. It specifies CASSLGSAGHYEQYF. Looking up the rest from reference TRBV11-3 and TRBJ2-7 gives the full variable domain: EAGVVQSPRYKIIEKKQPVAFWCNPISGHNTLYWYLQNLGQGPELLIRYENEEAVDDSQLPKDRFSAERLKGVDSTLKIQPAELGDSAVYLCASSLGSAGHYEQYFGPGTRLTVT.

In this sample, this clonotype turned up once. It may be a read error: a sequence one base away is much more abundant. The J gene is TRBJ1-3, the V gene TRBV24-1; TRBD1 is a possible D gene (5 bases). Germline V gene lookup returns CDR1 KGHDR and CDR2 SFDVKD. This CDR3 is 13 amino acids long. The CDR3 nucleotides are TGTGCCACCTCGACAGTCTCTGGAAACATCATATATTTT. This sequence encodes CATSTVSGNIIYF.

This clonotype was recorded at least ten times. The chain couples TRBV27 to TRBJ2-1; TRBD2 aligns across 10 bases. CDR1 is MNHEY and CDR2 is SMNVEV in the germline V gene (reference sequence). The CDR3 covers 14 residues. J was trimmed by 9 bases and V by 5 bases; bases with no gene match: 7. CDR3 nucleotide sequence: TGTGCCAGCAGTCTCTATGGACTAGCGGTTGAGCAGTTCTTC. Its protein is CASSLYGLAVEQFF.

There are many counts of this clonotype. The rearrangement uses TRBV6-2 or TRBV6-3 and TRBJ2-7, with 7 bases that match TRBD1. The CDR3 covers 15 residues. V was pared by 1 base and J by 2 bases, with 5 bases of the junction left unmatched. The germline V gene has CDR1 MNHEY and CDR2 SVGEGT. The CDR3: CASSYLGQLTYEQYF. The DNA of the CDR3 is TGTGCCAGCAGTTACTTGGGACAGTTAACCTACGAGCAGTACTTC.

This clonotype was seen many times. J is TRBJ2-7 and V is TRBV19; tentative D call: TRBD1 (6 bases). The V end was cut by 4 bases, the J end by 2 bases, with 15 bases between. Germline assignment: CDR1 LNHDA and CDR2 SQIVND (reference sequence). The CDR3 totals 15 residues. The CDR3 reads CASSTGQAITYEQYF. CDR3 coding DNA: TGTGCCAGTAGTACGGGACAAGCGATCACCTACGAGCAGTACTTC.

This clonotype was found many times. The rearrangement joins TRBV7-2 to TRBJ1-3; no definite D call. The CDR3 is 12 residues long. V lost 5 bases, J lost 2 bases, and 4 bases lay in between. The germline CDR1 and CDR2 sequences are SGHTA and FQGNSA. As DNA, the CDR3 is TGTGCCAGCAGCCCCCCTGGAAACACCATATATTTT. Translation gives CASSPPGNTIYF.

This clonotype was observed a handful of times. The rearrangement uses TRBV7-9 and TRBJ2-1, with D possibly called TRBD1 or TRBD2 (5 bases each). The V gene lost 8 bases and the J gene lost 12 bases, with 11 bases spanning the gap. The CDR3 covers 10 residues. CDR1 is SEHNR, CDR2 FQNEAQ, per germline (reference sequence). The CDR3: CASPRDPQFF. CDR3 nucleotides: TGTGCCAGCCCCCGGGACCCGCAGTTCTTC.

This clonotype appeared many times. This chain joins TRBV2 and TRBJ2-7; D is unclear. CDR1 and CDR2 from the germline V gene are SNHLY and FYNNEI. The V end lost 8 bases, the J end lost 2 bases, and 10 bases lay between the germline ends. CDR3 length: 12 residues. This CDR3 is CASGGGTYEQYF. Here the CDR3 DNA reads TGTGCCAGCGGTGGCGGAACCTACGAGCAGTACTTC. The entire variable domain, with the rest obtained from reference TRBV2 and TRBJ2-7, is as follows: EPEVTQTPSHQVTQMGQEVILRCVPISNHLYFYWYRQILGQKVEFLVSFYNNEISEKSEIFDDQFSVERPDGSNFTLKIRSTKLEDSAMYFCASGGGTYEQYFGPGTRLTVT.